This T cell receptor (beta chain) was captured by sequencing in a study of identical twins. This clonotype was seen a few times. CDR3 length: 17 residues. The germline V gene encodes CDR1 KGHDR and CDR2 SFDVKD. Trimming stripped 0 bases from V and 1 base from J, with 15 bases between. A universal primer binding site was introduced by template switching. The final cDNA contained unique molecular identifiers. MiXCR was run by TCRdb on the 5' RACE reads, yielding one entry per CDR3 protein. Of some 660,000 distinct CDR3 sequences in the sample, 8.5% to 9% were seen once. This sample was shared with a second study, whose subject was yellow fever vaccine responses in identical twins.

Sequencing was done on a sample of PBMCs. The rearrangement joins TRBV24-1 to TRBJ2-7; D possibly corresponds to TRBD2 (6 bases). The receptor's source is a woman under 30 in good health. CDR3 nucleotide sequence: TGTGCCACCAGTGATTTGGAAACGGGAGTGCCGTCCTACGAGCAGTACTTC. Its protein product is CATSDLETGVPSYEQYF.